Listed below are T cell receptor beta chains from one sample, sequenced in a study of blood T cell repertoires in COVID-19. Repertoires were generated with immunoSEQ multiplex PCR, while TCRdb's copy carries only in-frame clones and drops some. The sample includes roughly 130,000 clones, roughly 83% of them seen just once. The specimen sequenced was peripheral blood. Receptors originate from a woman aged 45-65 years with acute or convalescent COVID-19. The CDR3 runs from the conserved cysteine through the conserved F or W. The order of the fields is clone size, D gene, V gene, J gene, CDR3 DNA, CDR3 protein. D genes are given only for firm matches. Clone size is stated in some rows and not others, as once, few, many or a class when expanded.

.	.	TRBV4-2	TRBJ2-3	TGTGCCAGCAGCCAAGATTCCTGGGGAGTAGATACGCAGTATTTT	CASSQDSWGVDTQYF
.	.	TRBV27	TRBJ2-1	TGTGCCAGCAGTTTATCCGGTCCAAATGAGCAGTTCTTC	CASSLSGPNEQFF
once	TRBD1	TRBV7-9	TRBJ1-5	TGTGCCAGCAGCTTAAACAGGGGGATAATTCAGCCCCAGCATTTT	CASSLNRGIIQPQHF
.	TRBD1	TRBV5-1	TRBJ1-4	TGCGCCAGCAGCCAACAGGGGTCTAATGAAAAACTGTTTTTT	CASSQQGSNEKLFF
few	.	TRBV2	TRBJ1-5	TGTGCCAGCAGTGCTGAAACAGATTATCAGCCCCAGCATTTT	CASSAETDYQPQHF
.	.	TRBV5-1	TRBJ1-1	TGCGCCAGCAGCTTGCACGGGGGGGCATCTGAAGCTTTCTTT	CASSLHGGASEAFF
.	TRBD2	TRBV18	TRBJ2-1	TGTGCCAGCTCACCCAGAGCGGGGGGGCCTCGGGTTGAGCAGTTCTTC	CASSPRAGGPRVEQFF
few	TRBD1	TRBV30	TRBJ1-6	TGTGCCTGGAGTGTTGGACAGGGGAATTCACCCCTCCACTTT	CAWSVGQGNSPLHF
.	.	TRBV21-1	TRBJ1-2	TGTGCCAGCAGCAAAGTCGCCCCGGGAGGCTACACCTTC	CASSKVAPGGYTF
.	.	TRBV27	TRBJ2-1	TGTGCCAGCATAGCAGGGGCAGGCAATGAGCAGTTCTTC	CASIAGAGNEQFF
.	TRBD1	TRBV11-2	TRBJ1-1	TGTGCCAGCAGCCCCCAAAAATACGGACAGGGTTATATAGCTTTCTTT	CASSPQKYGQGYIAFF
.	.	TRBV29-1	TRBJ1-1	TGCAGCGTTGTACAGGCCCAGAACACTGAAGCTTTCTTT	CSVVQAQNTEAFF
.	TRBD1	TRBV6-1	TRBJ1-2	TGTGCCAGCAGTGAAGCAGACAGGGGGCTAGGCTACACCTTC	CASSEADRGLGYTF
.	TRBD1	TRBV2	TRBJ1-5	TGTGCCAGCGGGACAGGGGGGATTCAGCCCCAGCATTTT	CASGTGGIQPQHF
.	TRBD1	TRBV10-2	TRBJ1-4	TGCGCCAGCTCGACCGGGACAGGGGGTGAAAAACTGTTTTTT	CASSTGTGGEKLFF
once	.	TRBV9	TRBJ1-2	TGTGCCAGCAGCGCCCAGGGGTATGACGGGAACAATGGCTACACCTTC	CASSAQGYDGNNGYTF
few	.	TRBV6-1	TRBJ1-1	TGTGCCAGCAGTGAAGCGTTTTCGTCGGGAGCTTTCTTT	CASSEAFSSGAFF
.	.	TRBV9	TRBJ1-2	TGTGCCAGCAGCCCGGAGCCAGGGAAGGGTGGCTACACCTTC	CASSPEPGKGGYTF
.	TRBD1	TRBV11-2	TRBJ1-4	TGTGCCAGCAGCCCCCGACAGGGGGTTAATGAAAAACTGTTTTTT	CASSPRQGVNEKLFF
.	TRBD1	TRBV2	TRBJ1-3	TGTGCCAGCAGCCCTGGGCAGGGGGCGAACACCATATATTTT	CASSPGQGANTIYF
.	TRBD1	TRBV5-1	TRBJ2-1	TGCGCCAGCAGCTTGAGGGGGACAGGGGGCGATGAGCAGTTCTTC	CASSLRGTGGDEQFF
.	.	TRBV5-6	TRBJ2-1	TGTGCCAGCAGCACAGGGTACCATGAGCAGTTCTTC	CASSTGYHEQFF
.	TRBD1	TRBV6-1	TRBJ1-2	TGTGCCAGCAGTGATAGAACAGGGGGAGCCTATGGCTACACCTTC	CASSDRTGGAYGYTF
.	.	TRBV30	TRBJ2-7	TGTGCCTGGAGTGTAGGAGACCAGTCCTACGAGCAGTACTTC	CAWSVGDQSYEQYF
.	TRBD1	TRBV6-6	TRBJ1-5	TGTGCCAGCAGTTACAGGACAGGGGGGGATCAGCCCCAGCATTTT	CASSYRTGGDQPQHF